This entry lists 19 T cell receptor beta chains sequenced from one sample in a study of PD-1 blockade in classical Hodgkin lymphoma. Regarding time point: cycle 4 day 1 (C4D1), after 6 weeks of nivolumab. Each patient's relapse followed autologous stem cell transplantation, and brentuximab vedotin exposure varied. Clones were sequenced by immunoSEQ multiplex PCR, and TCRdb holds only the in-frame ones, with some missing. The sample records more than 4,000 clones, roughly 71% being singletons. This sample comprised peripheral blood mononuclear cells (PBMCs), obtained before the fourth cycle of nivolumab. These receptors were collected from a human donor with classical Hodgkin lymphoma.

The rearrangement links TRBV30 to TRBJ2-2, with unresolved D. CDR1 is GTSNPN, CDR2 SVGIG, per germline (reference sequence). The CDR3 length is 11 residues. The V end lost 0 bases, the J end lost 8 bases, and 4 bases lay between the germline ends. CDR3 amino acids: CAWSVGGELFF. The CDR3 nucleotides read TGTGCCTGGAGTGTTGGGGGGGAGCTGTTTTTT.

The chain employs TRBV6-5 and TRBJ2-1; 9 bases are shared with TRBD1. Trimming cost V 2 bases and J 5 bases; bases outside gene matches: 4. CDR1 and CDR2 (germline): MNHEY, SVGAGI. The CDR3 is 15 amino acids. The CDR3 DNA sequence: TGTGCCAGCAGTTACCGACAGGGGGTCCACAATGAGCAGTTCTTC. Translating it yields CASSYRQGVHNEQFF.

The DNA for the CDR3 is TGTGCCAGCAGTTCCGCGGGACTAGCCGTTTCACGGGATACGCAGTATTTT. Translated: CASSSAGLAVSRDTQYF. The genes are TRBV28 and TRBJ2-3; TRBD2 matches at 9 bases. The length of the CDR3 is 17 residues. Germline V gene lookup returns CDR1 MDHEN and CDR2 SYDVKM. V dropped 4 bases and J dropped 6; count of bases not matched to a gene: 14.

V gene TRBV2 combines with J gene TRBJ2-1; TRBD2 agrees at 10 bases. The CDR3 totals 14 residues. Germline-derived CDR1 and CDR2 are SNHLY and FYNNEI. The ends lost 7 bases at V and 2 bases at J; junction bases unmatched: 2. This CDR3 reads CASKLAGAYNEQFF. In DNA, the CDR3 is TGTGCCAGCAAGCTAGCGGGAGCCTACAATGAGCAGTTCTTC.

V usage is TRBV28 and J usage is TRBJ2-6; 7 positions match TRBD1. Per the germline V gene, CDR1 is MDHEN and CDR2 is SYDVKM. The V and J ends lost 5 bases and 2 bases, in that order; junction bases with no gene match: 9. The CDR3 loop spans 17 amino acids. Written as DNA, the CDR3 is TGTGCCAGCAGTCCCCGACAGGGCAGTCCTGGGGCCAACGTCCTGACTTTC. It codes for CASSPRQGSPGANVLTF.

The chain couples TRBV5-4 to TRBJ2-1, with a possible D match to TRBD1 (6 bases). From germline, CDR1 is SGHNT and CDR2 YYREEE (reference sequence). The CDR3 has 15 amino acids. Trimming took off 4 bases at V and 5 bases at J, with 16 bases between the two ends. This CDR3 reads CASSPQGRMDNEQFF. The CDR3 coding sequence is TGTGCCAGCAGCCCGCAGGGGCGGATGGACAATGAGCAGTTCTTC.

The rearrangement joins TRBV10-2 to TRBJ2-1; TRBD2 matches 12 bases. The CDR3 runs 19 residues. From germline, CDR1 is WSHSY and CDR2 SAAADI. The junction had 9 bases not matched to a gene; V was cut back by 2 bases and J by 1 base. CDR3 protein: CASSETPLAGGQSYNEQFF. The CDR3 nucleotides are TGCGCCAGCAGTGAGACGCCTCTAGCGGGAGGGCAGTCCTACAATGAGCAGTTCTTC.

This clone came up a few times. The chain couples TRBV28 to TRBJ2-4; possibly TRBD1 for D (5 bases). From germline, CDR1 is MDHEN and CDR2 SYDVKM. The V and J ends lost 3 bases and 5 bases respectively, with 11 bases between them. This CDR3 region has 14 residues. The CDR3 sequence: CASSFLAGQNIQYF. The CDR3 DNA reads as TGTGCCAGCAGTTTTCTCGCAGGGCAAAACATTCAGTACTTC. Variable domain in full (rest from reference TRBV28 and TRBJ2-4): DVKVTQSSRYLVKRTGEKVFLECVQDMDHENMFWYRQDPGLGLRLIYFSYDVKMKEKGDIPEGYSVSREKKERFSLILESASTNQTSMYLCASSFLAGQNIQYFGAGTRLSVL.

The chain joins TRBV4-2 to TRBJ2-1; 10 nucleotides align to TRBD2. Losses at the gene ends were 0 bases for V and 14 bases for J; bases not matched to a gene: 16. Germline V lookup: CDR1 LGHNA, CDR2 YNFKEQ. The CDR3 is made up of 17 amino acids. The CDR3: CASSQEWIGTSAHKEFF. DNA for the CDR3: TGTGCCAGCAGCCAAGAATGGATCGGGACTAGCGCACACAAGGAGTTCTTC.

The rearrangement links TRBV9 to TRBJ2-2; no reliable D call. V was trimmed by 0 bases and J by 2 bases, leaving 8 bases between them. Germline V gene sequence: CDR1 SGDLS, CDR2 YYNGEE. CDR3 length: 15 amino acids. CDR3 in amino acids: CASSVAVLNTGELFF. The CDR3 DNA reads as TGTGCCAGCAGCGTAGCCGTCCTAAACACCGGGGAGCTGTTTTTT.

The chain combines TRBV18 with TRBJ1-4; D is uncertain. Trimming cost V 3 bases and J 2 bases, with 10 bases left between them. CDR1 is KGHSH, CDR2 LQKENI, per germline. The CDR3 totals 15 residues. CDR3 region: CASSPQQTTNEKLFF. The CDR3 bases are TGTGCCAGCTCACCCCAACAGACCACTAATGAAAAACTGTTTTTT. The full variable domain, rest sourced from reference TRBV18 and TRBJ1-4, is NAGVMQNPRHLVRRRGQEARLRCSPMKGHSHVYWYRQLPEEGLKFMVYLQKENIIDESGMPKERFSAEFPKEGPSILRIQQVVRGDSAAYFCASSPQQTTNEKLFFGSGTQLSVL.

The chain employs TRBV19 and TRBJ1-6; 7 bases are a match to TRBD1. CDR1 LNHDA and CDR2 SQIVND come from the germline V gene (reference sequence). After removal of 5 bases from V and 12 bases from J, the junction contained 4 bases not matched to a gene. CDR3 size: 12 residues. The CDR3 DNA reads as TGTGCCAGTAGTGACAGGGAGTTACCCCTCCACTTT. It is translated as CASSDRELPLHF.

This clone was observed a single time. This chain links TRBV7-9 with TRBJ2-5, with TRBD1 matching over 9 bases. This CDR3 comprises 14 residues. The V and J ends lost 4 bases and 4 bases, in that order; junction bases with no gene match: 4. The germline V gene encodes CDR1 SEHNR and CDR2 FQNEAQ (reference sequence). CDR3 DNA sequence: TGTGCCAGCAGCTCCGGGACAGGGTCAGAGACCCAGTACTTC. Translated: CASSSGTGSETQYF.

A few counts support this clone. The V gene is TRBV10-3, the J gene TRBJ2-3; 13 nucleotides match TRBD2. The CDR3 runs to 15 residues. Germline V gene data show CDR1 as ENHRY and CDR2 as SYGVKD. J lost 4 bases, V lost 8 bases, and 6 bases had no gene match. The CDR3 protein is CAISGTSGKADTQYF. The CDR3 region has the DNA TGTGCCATCTCGGGGACTAGCGGGAAAGCAGATACGCAGTATTTT.

J is TRBJ2-7 and V is TRBV5-6; 12 bases align to TRBD2. V shed 2 bases, J shed 5 bases, and the junction held 14 bases outside the gene matches. This CDR3 comprises 18 residues. Germline V gene lookup returns CDR1 SGHDT and CDR2 YYEEEE. As DNA, the CDR3 is TGTGCCAGCAGCTTAACAGGATTTCTAGCGGGAGGGCCCCACGAGCAGTACTTC. Translating it yields CASSLTGFLAGGPHEQYF.

This chain joins TRBV27 and TRBJ2-7; TRBD2 aligns across 16 bases. The CDR3 contains 19 residues. The germline V gene has CDR1 MNHEY and CDR2 SMNVEV (reference sequence). J was trimmed by 0 bases and V by 2 bases; bases with no gene match: 7. In nucleotides, the CDR3 is TGTGCCAGCAGTTTACGGCCGGGACTAGCGGGAGGGATCTCCTACGAGCAGTACTTC. This encodes CASSLRPGLAGGISYEQYF.

The chain has TRBV2 and TRBJ1-1, with D perhaps matching TRBD1 (6 bases). Germline V gives CDR1 SNHLY, CDR2 FYNNEI. Trimming stripped 7 bases from V and 6 bases from J, with 9 bases between. This CDR3 region has 11 residues. The CDR3 nucleotides are TGTGCCAGCACCTACAGGGCTGAAGCTTTCTTT. Translated, it gives CASTYRAEAFF.

This clone was recorded a few times. CDR3: CASSLGPNGDTEAFF. As DNA, the CDR3 is TGTGCCAGCAGCTTGGGCCCCAATGGGGACACTGAAGCTTTCTTT. The genes are TRBV5-6 and TRBJ1-1; D is unresolved. The CDR3 consists of 15 residues. The germline V gene encodes CDR1 SGHDT and CDR2 YYEEEE. V lost 0 bases to trimming and J lost 3 bases, with 12 bases between them.

The rearrangement uses TRBV28 and TRBJ1-4, with no clear D. Germline loops: CDR1 MDHEN, CDR2 SYDVKM. This CDR3 contains 12 residues. V gave up 3 bases and J gave up 10 bases, with 9 bases separating them. The CDR3 DNA follows: TGTGCCAGCAGTTTGAGAAGTGGAAAACTGTTTTTT. Its protein is CASSLRSGKLFF.